What follows describes a single TCR beta chain. What it recognizes is unknown. These data originate in a study of cytomegalovirus exposure and HLA in healthy donors. As for the study in general: Findings of an earlier analysis included 90 million to 120 million unique TCR beta sequences from 200 million or so T cells. Roughly 80 million unique TCRs from HLA-typed donors were held in an early data release. Study-level findings and limits: The classifier reportedly diagnosed cytomegalovirus status with high specificity and sensitivity. CMV serostatus was the sole immune exposure information available.

V lost 7 bases and J lost 1; bases outside the gene matches: 3. This CDR3 is built from 13 residues. Germline V lookup: CDR1 ENHRY, CDR2 SYGVKD. The PCR ran on 60 Vbeta and 13 Jbeta primers. Assay used: immunoSEQ multiplex PCR; TCRdb lists only in-frame clones, some missing. Counted here are about 38,000 clones, 80% to 90% occurring once; the ten biggest clones make up more than 9.5%. The sample comprised PBMCs. V and J are TRBV10-3 and TRBJ1-1; 7 nucleotides match TRBD1. The sequence derives from a woman in her 40s in good health and CMV-seropositive. The CDR3, as DNA: TGTGCCATCAAAGGGACAGCGAACACTGAAGCTTTCTTT. It codes for CAIKGTANTEAFF.